This T cell receptor beta chain was profiled in a study of blood T cell repertoires in COVID-19. The wider study: PBMCs, B-cell-depleted T cells, or T cells were the source of the cDNA or gDNA that made up the material.

Cohort 3 donors were reported recovered after two negative PCRs, clearance, or symptom resolution. Original methodology: From reference gene primer amplification, estimates of nucleated cell counts were derived. Libraries were prepared by immunoSEQ multiplex PCR; TCRdb keeps only in-frame clonotypes and omits some of them. D and trimming come from the DNA, and the V and J calls and clone size come from that table. The sample contains approximately 150,000 clones, around 84% of which appear only once. The trim removed 5 bases at V and 6 bases at J, leaving 6 bases unmatched. This CDR3 has 13 amino acids. Germline values: CDR1 SGHNT, CDR2 YYREEE (reference sequence).

The J gene is TRBJ1-2, the V gene TRBV5-4; 8 bases line up with TRBD1. The TCR comes from a man aged 45-65 years who had recovered from COVID-19. The sequenced material came from PBMCs or T cells enriched from blood (not recorded which). The CDR3 DNA sequence: TGTGCCAGCAGTCCTACAGGGGGAAATGGCTACACCTTC. Translation: CASSPTGGNGYTF.